This TCR beta chain was sequenced during a study of PD-1 blockade in classical Hodgkin lymphoma. This CDR3 is 13 amino acids long. The germline V gene encodes CDR1 MNHNS and CDR2 SASEGT. V lost 1 base and J 7 bases, leaving 10 bases between the germline ends. Documented time point: cycle 4 day 1 (C4D1), after more than 5 weeks of nivolumab. Relapses following autologous stem cell transplantation were seen in all patients, with brentuximab vedotin exposure varying. Sequenced by immunoSEQ multiplex PCR; TCRdb stores in-frame clones only, minus some. The table has fewer than 50,000 clones, more than 70% seen once.

The TCR comes from a human donor with classical Hodgkin lymphoma. The sample was peripheral blood mononuclear cells (PBMCs), taken before the fourth cycle of nivolumab. The J gene is TRBJ1-2, the V gene TRBV6-1; no clear D. CDR3 residues: CASSEGAELGYTF. The CDR3 coding sequence is TGTGCCAGCAGTGAAGGAGCTGAGCTTGGCTACACCTTC.